This T cell receptor (beta chain) was sequenced for a study of early T cells in non-severe SARS-CoV-2 infection. Study observations and caveats: Private and CD4 specificities were missed by VDJdb matching, which favored anti-spike CD8 responses.

The CDR3 is made up of 13 amino acids. Trimming shortened V by 6 bases and J by 2 bases, and 14 bases separated the two germline ends. The germline gives CDR1 DFQATT, CDR2 SNEGSKA (reference sequence). Points on this clonotype: Its antigen remains unknown.

The library protocol tagged individual cDNA molecules with unique molecular identifiers. One entry per CDR3 protein, called by TCRdb with MiXCR from the 5' RACE reads. The sample yields more than 50,000 distinct CDR3 sequences, roughly 13% seen once. Sample: whole blood. This TCR came from an adult who was a healthcare worker with PCR-confirmed SARS-CoV-2 infection or an uninfected control (not recorded which). The chain links TRBV20-1 to TRBJ2-7; perhaps D is TRBD1 or TRBD2 (7 bases each). CDR3 DNA sequence: TGCAGTGCCCAGGGGGGGGGAACCTACGAGCAGTACTTC. This codes for CSAQGGGTYEQYF.